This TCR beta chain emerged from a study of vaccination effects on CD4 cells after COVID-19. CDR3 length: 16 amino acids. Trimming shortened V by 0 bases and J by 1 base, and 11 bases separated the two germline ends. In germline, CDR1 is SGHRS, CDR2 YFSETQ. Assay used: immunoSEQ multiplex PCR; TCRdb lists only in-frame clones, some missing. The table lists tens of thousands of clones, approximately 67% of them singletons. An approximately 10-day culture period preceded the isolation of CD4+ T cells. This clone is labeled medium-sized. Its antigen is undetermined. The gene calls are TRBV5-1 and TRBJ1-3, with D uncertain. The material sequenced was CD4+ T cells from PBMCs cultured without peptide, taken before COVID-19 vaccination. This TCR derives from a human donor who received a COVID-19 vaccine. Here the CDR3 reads CASSLASRFSGNTIYF. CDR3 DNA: TGCGCCAGCAGCTTGGCATCCCGGTTTTCTGGAAACACCATATATTTT.